A selection of T cell receptor beta chains follows, all from one sample in a study of beta chain features in type 1 diabetes. Clones were read by immunoSEQ multiplex PCR, and TCRdb kept only the in-frame ones, dropping some. The sample holds more than 250,000 clones; 20% are singletons and the top ten take about 0.027%. Input material: naive CD4+ T cells from blood. These receptor sequences come from a woman between 35 and 50 years old with type 1 diabetes. Both conserved end residues are part of each CDR3. A D gene is named only where the DNA matches it firmly. Clone size appears in some rows only: once, few, many, or a class for an expanded clone.

TRBJ1-4 | NA | TRBV7-2 | NA | TGTGCCAGCAGCTTTAGGGGGAGATATGAAAAACTGTTTTTT | CASSFRGRYEKLFF
TRBJ2-5 | NA | TRBV5-4 | NA | TGTGCCAGCAGCCTCGCCGGGACATGGGAGACCCAGTACTTC | CASSLAGTWETQYF
TRBJ1-1 | NA | TRBV4-3 | NA | TGCGCCAGCAGCCAAGATCTGCAGATTGAAGCTTTCTTT | CASSQDLQIEAFF
TRBJ1-2 | NA | TRBV20-1 | few | TGCAGTACTGACCCGGGGTACACCTTC | CSTDPGYTF
TRBJ1-5 | NA | TRBV7-9 | few | TGTGCCAGCAGCGGGGCCCTAGACAATCAGCCCCAGCATTTT | CASSGALDNQPQHF
TRBJ2-1 | NA | TRBV19 | NA | TGTGCCAGTAGTCCCGGGACTCCTTCCTACAATGAGCAGTTCTTC | CASSPGTPSYNEQFF
TRBJ1-1 | TRBD1 | TRBV9 | NA | TGTGCCAGCAGCGTAGACAGGGGAAACACTGAAGCTTTCTTT | CASSVDRGNTEAFF
TRBJ2-6 | NA | TRBV18 | few | TGTGCCAGCTCACCGCGACAGGACTCTGGGGCCAACGTCCTGACTTTC | CASSPRQDSGANVLTF
TRBJ2-7 | TRBD2 | TRBV7-9 | few | TGTGCCAGCAGCTTAGCTGGGACTAGCGGCAACGAGCAGTACTTC | CASSLAGTSGNEQYF
TRBJ1-4 | NA | TRBV6-6 | few | TGTGCCAGCAGCCCCGCCCGGAGACTGTTTTTT | CASSPARRLFF
TRBJ2-6 | NA | TRBV18 | once | TGTGCCAGCTCACCACCTGGCAGGGTGTCCGGGGCCAACGTCCTGACTTTC | CASSPPGRVSGANVLTF
TRBJ2-3 | NA | TRBV9 | NA | TGTGCCAGCAGCGCCTCACTAGCTCGTTGGCCAGATACGCAGTATTTT | CASSASLARWPDTQYF
TRBJ1-6 | TRBD1 | TRBV6-1 | NA | TGTGCCAGCGCGGGACAGTATAATTCACCCCTCCACTTT | CASAGQYNSPLHF
TRBJ2-7 | NA | TRBV5-1 | few | TGCGCCAGCAGCTTGGAAACGGGGTACGAGCAGTACTTC | CASSLETGYEQYF
TRBJ1-1 | TRBD1 | TRBV29-1 | NA | TGCACCACCAGACAGGGGCAGAACACTGAAGCTTTCTTT | CTTRQGQNTEAFF
TRBJ2-5 | NA | TRBV5-1 | NA | TGCGCCAGCAGTTTGGCCACAGGTCAGGAGACCCAGTACTTC | CASSLATGQETQYF
TRBJ1-2 | TRBD1 | TRBV4-3 | NA | TGCGCCAGCAGCCGACAGGGTTGGGATGGCTACACCTTC | CASSRQGWDGYTF
TRBJ2-2 | NA | TRBV5-1 | few | TGCGCCAGCAGCTTGGATCAGGTCACCGGGGAGCTGTTTTTT | CASSLDQVTGELFF
TRBJ1-5 | TRBD1 | TRBV9 | NA | TGTGCCAGCAGCGTAGGTGAGGGGGCGAATCAGCCCCAGCATTTT | CASSVGEGANQPQHF
TRBJ2-3 | TRBD2 | TRBV2 | NA | TGTGCCAGCAGGCGACTAGCCGTTGGAACAGATACGCAGTATTTT | CASRRLAVGTDTQYF
TRBJ1-4 | NA | TRBV30 | NA | TGTGCCTGGAGCCGCAGGGAAAATGAAAAACTGTTTTTT | CAWSRRENEKLFF
TRBJ2-3 | TRBD2 | TRBV29-1 | few | TGCAGCGTTGGGCTAGCGGGAGGTACAGATACGCAGTATTTT | CSVGLAGGTDTQYF
TRBJ2-3 | NA | TRBV4-1 | NA | TGCGCCAGCAGCCCTTACCAGGGTAACACAGATACGCAGTATTTT | CASSPYQGNTDTQYF
TRBJ2-7 | TRBD1 | TRBV10-3 | NA | TGTGCCATCAGGCCCGGGACAGAGTCCTACGAGCAGTACTTC | CAIRPGTESYEQYF
TRBJ1-2 | NA | TRBV30 | NA | TGTGCCTGCAGGCTCTCCGGCTATGGCTACACCTTC | CACRLSGYGYTF
TRBJ1-4 | NA | TRBV4-3 | NA | TGCGCCAGCAGCCAAGCGCCGGTAAATGAAAAACTGTTTTTT | CASSQAPVNEKLFF
TRBJ2-5 | NA | TRBV18 | NA | TGTGCCAGCTCGTCTCAAGAGACCCAGTACTTC | CASSSQETQYF
TRBJ2-7 | TRBD1 | TRBV29-1 | few | TGCAGCGTTGAAGATCCAGGGGGCCTCGACGAGCAGTACTTC | CSVEDPGGLDEQYF
TRBJ2-5 | NA | TRBV28 | few | TGTGCCAGCAGAGAAGGTCCCGAGGGGACCCAGTACTTC | CASREGPEGTQYF
TRBJ1-1 | TRBD1 | TRBV13 | NA | TGTGCCAGCAGCTTCGGGCAGGGGGCGGCGCAGGCTTTCTTT | CASSFGQGAAQAFF
TRBJ2-7 | TRBD1 | TRBV7-3 | few | TGTGCCAGCAGCCCCGGGACAGGGAAAAACGAGCAGTACTTC | CASSPGTGKNEQYF
TRBJ2-7 | TRBD1 | TRBV7-2 | NA | TGTGCCAGCAGCTCCAGACAGGGTGACGAGCAGTACTTC | CASSSRQGDEQYF
TRBJ2-6 | NA | TRBV19 | NA | TGTGCCAGTAGTATCCCAGTGACAGCTGGGGCCAACGTCCTGACTTTC | CASSIPVTAGANVLTF
TRBJ1-1 | TRBD1 | TRBV11-2 | NA | TGTGCCAGCAGCCCAGTGGGACAGGCAGGTGAAGCTTTCTTT | CASSPVGQAGEAFF
TRBJ1-1 | NA | TRBV7-3 | few | TGTGCCAGCAGCTTAATGAGGAACACTGAAGCTTTCTTT | CASSLMRNTEAFF
TRBJ2-3 | NA | TRBV5-4 | few | TGTGCCAGCAGCTTGGGGCAGGAGGGTCCCCATGGGGATACGCAGTATTTT | CASSLGQEGPHGDTQYF
TRBJ1-5 | TRBD1 | TRBV6-1 | NA | TGTGCCAGCAGTTGGACAGGTGCTAATCAGCCCCAGCATTTT | CASSWTGANQPQHF
TRBJ2-7 | TRBD1 | TRBV7-9 | NA | TGTGCCAGCAGCTCGACAGGGGACACCTACGAGCAGTACTTC | CASSSTGDTYEQYF
TRBJ1-2 | NA | TRBV7-2 | NA | TGTGCCAGCAGACCCATGGGGGGACCCGCGAGGGGCTATGGCTACACCTTC | CASRPMGGPARGYGYTF
TRBJ2-2 | NA | TRBV19 | NA | TGTGCCAGTAGTCGTACAGGCCCGAACACCGGGGAGCTGTTTTTT | CASSRTGPNTGELFF
TRBJ2-3 | TRBD1 | TRBV5-1 | NA | TGCGCCAGCGGACAGGGCCAAAGCACAGATACGCAGTATTTT | CASGQGQSTDTQYF
TRBJ2-7 | NA | TRBV7-8 | NA | TGTGCCAGCAGCTCAGGACAGTACTACGAGCAGTACTTC | CASSSGQYYEQYF
TRBJ2-2 | NA | TRBV6-5 | few | TGTGCCAGCAGGCTTTGGACTCAGGGGGGGCTGTTTTTT | CASRLWTQGGLFF
TRBJ1-4 | TRBD1 | TRBV30 | few | TGTGCCTGGACCAGGACAGGTCGCGAAAAACTGTTTTTT | CAWTRTGREKLFF
TRBJ1-1 | TRBD1 | TRBV7-9 | few | TGTGCCAGCAGCTCCCTGGGGACAGTCCGTGTCGCTTTCTTT | CASSSLGTVRVAFF
TRBJ2-5 | TRBD1 | TRBV9 | NA | TGTGCCAGCAGCCTTCGACAGGGAAGCGAGACCCAGTACTTC | CASSLRQGSETQYF
TRBJ1-5 | TRBD1 | TRBV29-1 | few | TGCAGCGTGGGGACAGTAGATCAGCCCCAGCATTTT | CSVGTVDQPQHF
TRBJ2-1 | TRBD2 | TRBV6-1 | few | TGTGCCAGCATAGGACTAGCGGGTTCAAATGAGCAGTTCTTC | CASIGLAGSNEQFF
TRBJ1-2 | NA | TRBV7-9 | NA | TGTGCCAGCAGCTTAGTCGGCTATGGCTACACCTTC | CASSLVGYGYTF
TRBJ1-2 | NA | TRBV2 | NA | TGTGCCAGCAGTGACTTTATTATGCGGTGGGCAGGGAAGTATGGCTACACCTTC | CASSDFIMRWAGKYGYTF
TRBJ1-2 | TRBD1 | TRBV15 | few | TGTGCCACCAGCTCCCGGACAGGGTACAACTATGGCTACACCTTC | CATSSRTGYNYGYTF
TRBJ2-2 | NA | TRBV7-2 | few | TGTGCCAGCAGCTTAGCGCAAGTAACAGCGAACACCGGGGAGCTGTTTTTT | CASSLAQVTANTGELFF
TRBJ1-5 | NA | TRBV6-1 | few | TGTGCCAGCAGTGAATTGCAGTATCAGCCCCAGCATTTT | CASSELQYQPQHF
TRBJ2-1 | TRBD1 | TRBV5-4 | NA | TGTGCCAGCAGTCGAGTCAAAACAGGGGCCAATGAGCAGTTCTTC | CASSRVKTGANEQFF
TRBJ2-4 | NA | TRBV5-4 | NA | TGTGCCAGCAGCCAGGGGGGATGGGCCAAAAACATTCAGTACTTC | CASSQGGWAKNIQYF